The present entry profiles one TCR beta chain with its context. The antigen remains undetermined. Here immunoSEQ multiplex PCR was the method, and the copy in TCRdb shows in-frame clones only, minus some. The sample includes more than 6,000 clones, roughly 76% seen only once; the top ten take 10% to 15%. This record comes from a study of immune evolution from preneoplasia to lung adenocarcinoma. CDR1 SGHTA and CDR2 FQGNSA come from the germline V gene. The V end was cut by 4 bases, the J end by 8 bases, with 12 bases between. The CDR3 spans 13 residues. Premalignant or tumor cells were enriched by macro-dissection after pathologic assessment. Study-wide points: Normal lung had highest clonality; later lesions appeared denser, more diverse.

This chain joins TRBV7-2 and TRBJ2-1; D gene uncertain. Sequences were obtained from FFPE minimally invasive lung adenocarcinoma tissue. This sequence was found in an older person with lung adenocarcinoma. CDR3 loop: CASSSPNSYEQFF. CDR3 DNA: TGTGCCAGCAGCTCCCCTAACAGTTATGAGCAGTTCTTC. Complete variable domain (other parts from reference TRBV7-2 and TRBJ2-1): GAGVSQSPSNKVTEKGKDVELRCDPISGHTALYWYRQSLGQGLEFLIYFQGNSAPDKSGLPSDRFSAERTGGSVSTLTIQRTQQEDSAVYLCASSSPNSYEQFFGPGTRLTVL.